The 32 T cell receptor beta chains given below trace back to one sample, sequenced in a study of regulatory and conventional T cells in RAG deficiency. Only in-frame clones appear in the TCRdb table, and some are missing; sequencing was by immunoSEQ multiplex PCR. The sample records roughly 29,000 clones, roughly 95% being singletons. Conventional CD4+ T cells were sorted from blood as CD25-low CD127-high cells. Another study also made use of these data, one on regulatory T cells. This second study says: The primer mix had 52 TRBV and 13 TRBJ primers.

The specimen was CD25- CD4+ T cells sorted from blood. These receptor sequences come from a human donor in good health.

This rearrangement joins TRBV5-1 to TRBJ2-7; D unclear. The germline V gene encodes CDR1 SGHRS and CDR2 YFSETQ. This CDR3 region has 14 residues. V was shortened by 0 bases and J by 2 bases, with 9 bases between the two germline ends. Written as DNA, the CDR3 is TGCGCCAGCAGCTTGGCCGGCGGCCCCTACGAGCAGTACTTC. Protein product: CASSLAGGPYEQYF.

The chain joins TRBV5-1 to TRBJ1-2; tentatively, D is TRBD1 (6 bases). V was pared by 2 bases and J by 6 bases, with 17 bases between. Germline V lookup: CDR1 SGHRS, CDR2 YFSETQ. The CDR3 covers 15 residues. The CDR3: CASSLNWEKGDGYTF. For the CDR3, the DNA is TGCGCCAGCAGCTTAAATTGGGAAAAGGGGGATGGCTACACCTTC.

The rearrangement links TRBV2 to TRBJ2-2; D call uncertain. Germline V CDR1 and CDR2: SNHLY, FYNNEI. The CDR3 extends over 16 amino acids. V was shortened by 3 bases and J by 7 bases, with 18 bases between the two germline ends. CDR3 bases: TGTGCCAGCAGTGACCTTAGAGGAGCTCGTAACGGGGAGCTGTTTTTT. Amino acids: CASSDLRGARNGELFF.

This rearrangement joins TRBV6-5 to TRBJ2-4; possibly TRBD2 for D (7 bases). The CDR3 is made up of 15 amino acids. Germline V gives CDR1 MNHEY, CDR2 SVGAGI. Trimming took 6 bases from V and 6 from J, leaving 18 bases between them. DNA for the CDR3: TGTGCCAGCAGCCGGGGGGAGGGGGTTGGAAACATTCAGTACTTC. It yields the protein CASSRGEGVGNIQYF.

V gene TRBV15 combines with J gene TRBJ2-5; maybe TRBD1 (5 bases). The ends were cut back, 0 bases at V and 5 bases at J, with 16 bases in the middle. Per the germline V gene, CDR1 is LNHNV and CDR2 is YYDKDF (reference sequence). This CDR3 is 16 amino acids long. For the CDR3, the DNA is TGTGCCACCAGCAGAGATTTAGACAGTCTGGAGGAGACCCAGTACTTC. Amino acid sequence: CATSRDLDSLEETQYF.

The CDR3 reads CASSRQGARGRETQYF. CDR3 in DNA: TGTGCCAGCTCACGACAGGGGGCCAGGGGCAGGGAGACCCAGTACTTC. The gene calls are TRBV18 and TRBJ2-5; 10 bases line up with TRBD1. V was clipped by 4 bases and J by 5 bases; unmatched bases: 10. This CDR3 region has 16 residues. Germline V gene data show CDR1 as KGHSH and CDR2 as LQKENI.

The chain uses TRBV6-1 and TRBJ1-1; 8 nucleotides agree with TRBD1. Germline V gene sequence: CDR1 MNHNS, CDR2 SASEGT. The CDR3 contains 12 residues. The ends lost 8 bases at V and 10 bases at J; junction bases unmatched: 9. DNA of the CDR3: TGTGCCAGCGCGGACAGGGCGGATCGAGCTTTCTTT. As protein: CASADRADRAFF.

The chain employs TRBV5-1 and TRBJ2-1, with D perhaps TRBD2 (6 bases). The length of the CDR3 is 12 residues. CDR1 is SGHRS, CDR2 YFSETQ, per germline. V was cut by 4 bases and J by 8 bases, with 10 bases left in between. DNA of the CDR3: TGCGCCAGCAGCGTCCGGGACTATGAGCAGTTCTTC. The encoded protein is CASSVRDYEQFF.

This chain connects TRBV21-1 to TRBJ2-1; the table's D call of TRBD2 was not tested on the DNA. TRBV21-1 constitutes a pseudogene. The CDR3 spans 17 residues. CDR3 sequence: CAGPGTSGPCSYNEQFF. For the CDR3, the DNA is TGTGCCGGACCCGGGACTAGCGGTCCTTGCTCCTACAATGAGCAGTTCTTC.

The V call is TRBV19, the J call TRBJ1-5, with 7 positions matching TRBD1. The CDR3 has 17 amino acids. The trim removed 4 bases at V and 0 bases at J, leaving 9 bases unmatched. CDR1 is LNHDA and CDR2 is SQIVND in the germline V gene (reference sequence). Here the CDR3 reads CASSTAARGASNQPQHF. CDR3 nucleotide sequence: TGTGCCAGTAGTACCGCAGCCAGGGGGGCTAGCAATCAGCCCCAGCATTTT.

J is TRBJ2-3 and V is TRBV7-2, with TRBD2 identical over 8 bases. Germline CDR1 SGHTA, CDR2 FQGNSA. J gave up 3 bases and V 1 base, and 6 bases lay outside the gene matches. This CDR3 is built from 16 residues. As DNA, the CDR3 is TGTGCCAGCAGCTTAGAAGCACGGGGGGGGACAGATACGCAGTATTTT. It encodes CASSLEARGGTDTQYF. The full variable domain, rest sourced from reference TRBV7-2 and TRBJ2-3, is GAGVSQSPSNKVTEKGKDVELRCDPISGHTALYWYRQSLGQGLEFLIYFQGNSAPDKSGLPSDRFSAERTGGSVSTLTIQRTQQEDSAVYLCASSLEARGGTDTQYFGPGTRLTVL.

The chain combines TRBV7-9 with TRBJ1-1; 7 positions agree with TRBD1. After removal of 5 bases from V and 4 bases from J, the junction contained 10 bases not matched to a gene. This CDR3 has 15 residues. Germline loops: CDR1 SEHNR, CDR2 FQNEAQ (reference sequence). The CDR3 spells CASSRSDRAGTEAFF. The CDR3 DNA follows: TGTGCCAGCAGCCGCTCTGACAGGGCAGGCACTGAAGCTTTCTTT.

The gene calls are TRBV6-5 and TRBJ2-7; D uncertain. Germline V gene lookup returns CDR1 MNHEY and CDR2 SVGAGI. V was cut by 4 bases and J by 2 bases, with 3 bases left in between. The CDR3 contains 11 residues. CDR3 coding DNA: TGTGCCAGCAGTTCGGCCTACGAGCAGTACTTC. This sequence encodes CASSSAYEQYF.

This clone was detected only once. CDR3 protein: CASRFDRDLQFF. In DNA, the CDR3 is TGTGCCAGCAGGTTCGACAGGGACCTACAGTTCTTC. The chain is built from TRBV28 and TRBJ2-1; TRBD1 agrees at 7 bases. The CDR3 consists of 12 residues. CDR1 is MDHEN and CDR2 is SYDVKM in the germline V gene. With 6 bases clipped from V and 13 bases from J, the junction kept 9 bases outside the gene matches.

The chain employs TRBV9 and TRBJ2-7; 7 nucleotides line up with TRBD2. V trimming: 0 bases; J trimming: 2 bases; junction bases outside the gene matches: 8. The germline CDR1 and CDR2 sequences are SGDLS and YYNGEE. The CDR3 has 16 residues. The CDR3 spells CASSVGGEGLPYEQYF. The CDR3 DNA reads TGTGCCAGCAGCGTAGGGGGGGAGGGTTTACCCTACGAGCAGTACTTC.

The rearrangement links TRBV28 to TRBJ1-4; TRBD1 is a possible D gene (6 bases). There are 14 residues in the CDR3. Germline CDR1 reads MDHEN; CDR2 reads SYDVKM. Trimming shortened V by 8 bases and J by 8 bases, and 18 bases separated the two germline ends. The CDR3 reads CASDHHPGGEKLFF. In nucleotides, the CDR3 is TGTGCCAGCGACCACCACCCGGGGGGCGAAAAACTGTTTTTT.

The CDR3 DNA reads as TGTGCCAGCAGCCTGGACAGGGGGAATTCACCCCTCCACTTT. Its protein product is CASSLDRGNSPLHF. The chain has TRBV7-9 and TRBJ1-6; 10 nucleotides align to TRBD1. Germline trimming cut 5 bases from V and 7 bases from J; bases unmatched to any gene: 2. CDR3 length: 14 amino acids. Germline CDR1 is SEHNR and CDR2 is FQNEAQ (reference sequence).

This chain connects TRBV5-4 to TRBJ2-7; TRBD1 aligns across 8 bases. The CDR3 is made up of 14 amino acids. Per germline, CDR1 SGHNT and CDR2 YYREEE (reference sequence). Trimming cost V 6 bases and J 0 bases; bases outside gene matches: 5. The CDR3 is CASTPGQGSYEQYF. The CDR3 DNA sequence: TGTGCCAGCACCCCCGGACAGGGCTCCTACGAGCAGTACTTC. The entire variable domain, with the rest obtained from reference TRBV5-4 and TRBJ2-7, is as follows: ETGVTQSPTHLIKTRGQQVTLRCSSQSGHNTVSWYQQALGQGPQFIFQYYREEENGRGNFPPRFSGLQFPNYSSELNVNALELDDSALYLCASTPGQGSYEQYFGPGTRLTVT.

This chain joins TRBV5-1 and TRBJ2-1; 8 bases match TRBD1. CDR3 length: 13 amino acids. V shed 4 bases, J shed 7 bases, and the junction held 4 bases outside the gene matches. The germline CDR1 and CDR2 sequences are SGHRS and YFSETQ. CDR3: CASSRTGLNEQFF. The CDR3 region has the DNA TGCGCCAGCAGCCGGACAGGGTTAAATGAGCAGTTCTTC.

This chain uses TRBV5-1 with TRBJ2-7; no reliable D call. Trimming left V 4 bases short and J 2 bases short, with 10 bases between. Germline V lookup: CDR1 SGHRS, CDR2 YFSETQ. The CDR3 length is 13 residues. CDR3 amino acids: CASSTTPAYEQYF. The CDR3 DNA reads TGCGCCAGCAGCACGACACCAGCCTACGAGCAGTACTTC.

The chain links TRBV19 to TRBJ1-5, with D tentatively TRBD1 (5 bases). This CDR3 contains 15 residues. V dropped 5 bases and J dropped 0 bases, with 11 bases sitting between them. Germline loops: CDR1 LNHDA, CDR2 SQIVND (reference sequence). CDR3 coding DNA: TGTGCCAGTAGTGGGACTGGAGATAGCAATCAGCCCCAGCATTTT. Protein: CASSGTGDSNQPQHF.

This chain uses TRBV27 with TRBJ1-2, with D perhaps matching TRBD1 (6 bases). V dropped 6 bases and J dropped 8 bases, with 22 bases sitting between them. The CDR3 is made up of 15 amino acids. From germline, CDR1 is MNHEY and CDR2 SMNVEV (reference sequence). The CDR3 region has the DNA TGTGCCAGCAGGTCAAGGGCAGGGGCAGACTGGGGCTACACCTTC. Translation: CASRSRAGADWGYTF.

The chain employs TRBV5-1 and TRBJ2-5; unclear D gene. Trimming shortened V by 2 bases and J by 3 bases, and 11 bases separated the two germline ends. The CDR3 consists of 14 residues. Germline assignment: CDR1 SGHRS and CDR2 YFSETQ. The chain's CDR3 is CASSFPAGEETQYF. CDR3 bases: TGCGCCAGCAGCTTCCCCGCAGGTGAAGAGACCCAGTACTTC. Drawing the rest from reference TRBV5-1 and TRBJ2-5, the complete variable domain is KAGVTQTPRYLIKTRGQQVTLSCSPISGHRSVSWYQQTPGQGLQFLFEYFSETQRNKGNFPGRFSGRQFSNSRSEMNVSTLELGDSALYLCASSFPAGEETQYFGPGTRLLVL.

V is TRBV7-9 and J is TRBJ1-1, with a tentative D call TRBD1 (5 bases). The V end lost 3 bases, the J end lost 8 bases, and 13 bases lay between the germline ends. CDR1 and CDR2 from the germline V gene are SEHNR and FQNEAQ (reference sequence). CDR3 size: 13 residues. The CDR3 DNA reads as TGTGCCAGCAGCTTGACTCAGGGTACGGAAGCTTTCTTT. This gives the protein CASSLTQGTEAFF.

This clone is a singleton in its sample. Other DNA sequences in the sample encode the same CDR3. The CDR3: CASSQGSARGSYNSPLHF. CDR3 coding DNA: TGCGCCAGCAGCCAAGGCTCCGCCAGGGGGTCCTATAATTCACCCCTCCACTTT. The gene calls are TRBV4-1 and TRBJ1-6; 7 bases are shared with TRBD1. From germline, CDR1 is MGHRA and CDR2 YSYEKL. The CDR3 contains 18 residues. The junction had 7 bases not matched to a gene; V was cut back by 1 base and J by 1 base.

This chain uses TRBV7-8 with TRBJ2-7, with 9 bases identical to TRBD1. The CDR3 is 16 amino acids. With 1 base clipped from V and 4 bases from J, the junction kept 8 bases outside the gene matches. CDR1 SGHVS and CDR2 FQNEAQ come from the germline V gene. The CDR3 DNA follows: TGTGCCAGCAGCTTAGGTGGTCCGGGACAGGGATACGAGCAGTACTTC. Its protein is CASSLGGPGQGYEQYF.

This clone was seen just once. The chain recombines TRBV10-3 with TRBJ2-7, with TRBD1 matching over 7 bases. Germline trimming cut 6 bases from V and 7 bases from J; bases unmatched to any gene: 15. The CDR3 totals 15 residues. CDR1 and CDR2 from the germline V gene are ENHRY and SYGVKD. CDR3 protein: CAISLRAGGPWEQYF. CDR3 sequence (DNA): TGTGCCATCAGCCTCCGGGCAGGGGGTCCGTGGGAGCAGTACTTC.

This sequence joins TRBV28 and TRBJ1-5; a weak D match, TRBD1 (5 bases). The V gene's germline CDR1 is MDHEN and CDR2 SYDVKM. Trimming took 4 bases from V and 7 from J, leaving 8 bases between them. This CDR3 is 12 amino acids long. CDR3 bases: TGTGCCAGCAGTTGGGGCGGACAGCCCCAGCATTTT. Encoded protein: CASSWGGQPQHF.

J is TRBJ2-7 and V is TRBV6-1, with a weak D call TRBD1 (5 bases). V gave up 11 bases and J gave up 3 bases, with 20 bases separating them. From germline, CDR1 is MNHNS and CDR2 SASEGT. The CDR3 runs to 14 residues. CDR3 nucleotide sequence: TGTGCCGCGAAAACAAGGGGCGTCGGCTACGAGCAGTACTTC. As protein: CAAKTRGVGYEQYF.

The chain employs TRBV5-5 and TRBJ1-1, with TRBD1 as a possible D gene (6 bases). V gave up 2 bases and J gave up 5 bases, with 22 bases separating them. Germline V lookup: CDR1 SGHKS, CDR2 YYEKEE (reference sequence). CDR3 size: 17 residues. The CDR3 is CASSFFHRVTLVTEAFF. CDR3 nucleotides: TGTGCCAGCAGCTTTTTTCACAGGGTAACGTTAGTGACTGAAGCTTTCTTT.

The chain is built from TRBV19 and TRBJ1-1; 9 bases map to TRBD1. The CDR3 extends over 14 amino acids. Trimming cost V 7 bases and J 5 bases; bases outside gene matches: 8. The germline V gene has CDR1 LNHDA and CDR2 SQIVND (reference sequence). The CDR3 DNA reads TGTGCCAGTATTACACAGGGGGCGCGGACTGAAGCTTTCTTT. It codes for CASITQGARTEAFF.

This chain joins TRBV10-3 and TRBJ2-5; TRBD1 agrees at 10 bases. Germline CDR1 and CDR2: ENHRY and SYGVKD. The CDR3 has 15 residues. V lost 4 bases to trimming and J lost 7 bases; unmatched junction nucleotides: 9. CDR3 DNA: TGTGCCATCAGTGCCGGGACAGGGGACTTGGGGACCCAGTACTTC. This translates into CAISAGTGDLGTQYF.